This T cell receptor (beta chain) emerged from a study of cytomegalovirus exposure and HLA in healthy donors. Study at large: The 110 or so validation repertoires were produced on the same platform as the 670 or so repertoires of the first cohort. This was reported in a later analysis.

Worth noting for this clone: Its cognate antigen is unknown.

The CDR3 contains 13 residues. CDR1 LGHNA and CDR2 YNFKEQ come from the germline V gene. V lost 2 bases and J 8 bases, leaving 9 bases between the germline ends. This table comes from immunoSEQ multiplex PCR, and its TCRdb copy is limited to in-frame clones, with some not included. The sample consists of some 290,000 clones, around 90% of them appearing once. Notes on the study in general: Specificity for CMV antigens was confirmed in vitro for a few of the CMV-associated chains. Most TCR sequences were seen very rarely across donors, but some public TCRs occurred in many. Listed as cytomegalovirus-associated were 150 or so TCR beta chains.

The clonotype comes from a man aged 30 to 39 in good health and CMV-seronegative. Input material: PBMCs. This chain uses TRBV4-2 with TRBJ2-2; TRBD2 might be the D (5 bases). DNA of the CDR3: TGTGCCAGCAGCCAAAGGGAGATGGGGGAGCTGTTTTTT. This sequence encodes CASSQREMGELFF.